The present T cell receptor beta chain was sequenced within a study of blood T cell repertoires in COVID-19. Background on the study: Acute and convalescent COVID-19 samples came from the United States, Italy and Spain. Sample material is recorded as cDNA or gDNA derived from T cells, B-cell-depleted T cells, or PBMCs.

In the study's own analysis: The authors estimated nucleated cell counts from reference gene primer amplification. This table comes from immunoSEQ multiplex PCR, and its TCRdb copy is limited to in-frame clones, with some not included. The DNA was the basis for D and trimming; V, J and clone size are from that table. The table shows around 200,000 clones, with approximately 87% occurring only once. Sequenced sample: peripheral blood. The TCR was taken from a man aged 70 or older with active or convalescent COVID-19.

In DNA form, the CDR3 reads TGTGCCAGCAGCCCCGGAGGTCGGGAGCTGTTTTTT. It is translated as CASSPGGRELFF. V is TRBV3-1 (or the pseudogene TRBV3-2) and J is TRBJ2-2; the D gene is possibly TRBD2 (5 bases). Trimming took 4 bases from V and 9 from J, leaving 9 bases between them. From germline, CDR1 is LGHDT and CDR2 YNNKEL (reference sequence). The CDR3 has 12 amino acids.